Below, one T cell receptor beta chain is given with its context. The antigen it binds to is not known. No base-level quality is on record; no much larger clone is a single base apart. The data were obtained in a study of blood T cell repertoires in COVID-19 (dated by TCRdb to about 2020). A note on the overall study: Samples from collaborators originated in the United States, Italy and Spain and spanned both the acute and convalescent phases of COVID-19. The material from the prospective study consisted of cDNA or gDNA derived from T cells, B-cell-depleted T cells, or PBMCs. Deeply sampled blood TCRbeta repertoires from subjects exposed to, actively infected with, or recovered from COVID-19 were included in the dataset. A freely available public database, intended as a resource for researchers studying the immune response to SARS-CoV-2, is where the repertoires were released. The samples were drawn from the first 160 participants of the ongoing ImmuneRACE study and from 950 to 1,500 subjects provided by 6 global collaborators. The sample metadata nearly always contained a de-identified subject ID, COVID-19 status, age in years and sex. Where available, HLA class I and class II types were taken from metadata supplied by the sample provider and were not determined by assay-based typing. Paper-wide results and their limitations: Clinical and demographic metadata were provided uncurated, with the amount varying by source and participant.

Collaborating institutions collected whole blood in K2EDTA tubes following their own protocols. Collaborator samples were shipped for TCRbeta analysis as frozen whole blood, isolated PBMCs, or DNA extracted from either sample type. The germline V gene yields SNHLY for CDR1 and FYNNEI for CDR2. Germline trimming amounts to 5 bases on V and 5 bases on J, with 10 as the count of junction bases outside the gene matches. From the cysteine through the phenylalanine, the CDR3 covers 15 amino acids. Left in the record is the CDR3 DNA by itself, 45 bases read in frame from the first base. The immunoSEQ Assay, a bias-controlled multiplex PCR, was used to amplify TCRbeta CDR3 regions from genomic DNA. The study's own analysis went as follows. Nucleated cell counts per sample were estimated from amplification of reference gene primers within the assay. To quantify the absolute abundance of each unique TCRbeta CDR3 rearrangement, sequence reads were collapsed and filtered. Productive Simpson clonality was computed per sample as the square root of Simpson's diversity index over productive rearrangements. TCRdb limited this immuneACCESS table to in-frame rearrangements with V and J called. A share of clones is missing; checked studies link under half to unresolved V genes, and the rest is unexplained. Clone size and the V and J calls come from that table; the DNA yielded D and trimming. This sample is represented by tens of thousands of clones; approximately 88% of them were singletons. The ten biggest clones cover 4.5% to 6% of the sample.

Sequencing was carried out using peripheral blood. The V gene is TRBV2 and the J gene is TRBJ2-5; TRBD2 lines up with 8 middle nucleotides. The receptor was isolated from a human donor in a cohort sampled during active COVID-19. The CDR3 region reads CASSWHGTSRETQYF. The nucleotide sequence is TGTGCCAGCAGTTGGCATGGGACTAGTCGGGAGACCCAGTACTTC.